The 18 T cell receptor beta chains presented below share a single source sample, sequenced in a study of CD8+ T cells in alopecia areata. Extracted RNA was reverse transcribed into cDNA, the sequencing template. The method was immunoSEQ multiplex PCR; TCRdb's version includes in-frame clones alone and lacks a portion of them. The data hold over 100,000 clones, with roughly 50% observed a single time. Sequenced here: CD8+ T cells sorted from blood, sampled at week 0. The origin of the receptors is a human donor with alopecia areata.

The V and J genes are TRBV7-8 and TRBJ2-1; D gene unclear. Trimming cost V 1 base and J 0 bases, with 10 bases left between them. Germline CDR1 reads SGHVS; CDR2 reads FQNEAQ. The length of the CDR3 is 16 residues. This chain's CDR3 is CASSLEMASSYNEQFF. The CDR3 nucleotides are TGTGCCAGCAGCTTAGAAATGGCTAGCTCCTACAATGAGCAGTTCTTC.

The DNA of the CDR3 is TGTGCCAGCAGCCACTTGGCAGGACGAGCCAAAAACATTCAGTACTTC. This sequence encodes CASSHLAGRAKNIQYF. This chain uses TRBV5-6 with TRBJ2-4; no reliable D call. Germline CDR1 reads SGHDT; CDR2 reads YYEEEE. Trimming shortened V by 4 bases and J by 0 bases, and 14 bases separated the two germline ends. The CDR3 loop spans 16 amino acids.

The chain has TRBV7-9 and TRBJ2-7; 7 bases are shared with TRBD1. This CDR3 contains 18 residues. CDR1 SEHNR and CDR2 FQNEAQ come from the germline V gene (reference sequence). Losses at the gene ends were 0 bases for V and 1 base for J; bases not matched to a gene: 12. Here the CDR3 reads CASSLAASTPDRSYEQYF. Written as DNA, the CDR3 is TGTGCCAGCAGCTTAGCGGCTTCAACTCCGGACAGGTCCTACGAGCAGTACTTC.

This clone was recorded a few times. J is TRBJ1-6 and V is TRBV27; 7 nucleotides align to TRBD1. This CDR3 is 17 amino acids long. In germline, CDR1 is MNHEY, CDR2 SMNVEV (reference sequence). Trimming at V came to 2 bases and at J to 3 bases, leaving 7 bases not matched to a gene. For the CDR3, the DNA is TGTGCCAGCAGTTTAGAGCAGGGGGGAAACTATAATTCACCCCTCCACTTT. Its translation: CASSLEQGGNYNSPLHF.

This clone was detected only a few times. A read error may explain this, as a much larger clone is one base away. Other DNA sequences in this sample translate to the same CDR3. The chain couples TRBV4-1 to TRBJ2-7; 9 bases agree with TRBD1. The germline CDR1 and CDR2 sequences are MGHRA and YSYEKL. The CDR3 has 15 amino acids. The CDR3 reads CASSQGTGWDYEQYF. The CDR3 coding sequence is TGTGCCAGCAGCCAAGGGACAGGGTGGGACTACGAGCAGTACTTC.

This chain uses TRBV5-4 with TRBJ1-6; D is unresolved. The V end was cut by 0 bases, the J end by 8 bases, with 3 bases between. The CDR3 covers 12 residues. Germline V gene sequence: CDR1 SGHNT, CDR2 YYREEE (reference sequence). Here the CDR3 reads CASSLDDSPLHF. CDR3 sequence (DNA): TGTGCCAGCAGCTTGGACGATTCACCCCTCCACTTT.

The V and J genes are TRBV20-1 and TRBJ2-3; D is ambiguous. The CDR3 is 11 amino acids. The ends were cut back, 4 bases at V and 12 bases at J, with 14 bases in the middle. The germline V gene has CDR1 DFQATT and CDR2 SNEGSKA (reference sequence). The CDR3 DNA reads TGCAGTGCTACCCCGGCCTCAGACCAGTATTTT. It translates to CSATPASDQYF.

The chain uses TRBV7-2 and TRBJ2-2, with D unresolved. This CDR3 contains 15 residues. The germline V gene has CDR1 SGHTA and CDR2 FQGNSA. V lost 1 base, J lost 6 bases, and 12 bases lay in between. The CDR3 coding sequence is TGTGCCAGCAGCTTAGGAATCGGTCAGCCCGGGGAGCTGTTTTTT. It translates to CASSLGIGQPGELFF.

There are a few counts of this clone. The CDR3 bases are TGTGCCAGCAGCTCCGGGGTAGCGGGGGGGCCCGGCGTTGAGCAGTTCTTC. The encoded protein is CASSSGVAGGPGVEQFF. This chain links TRBV7-9 with TRBJ2-1, with 11 positions matching TRBD2. V dropped 4 bases and J dropped 9; count of bases not matched to a gene: 14. In germline, CDR1 is SEHNR, CDR2 FQNEAQ (reference sequence). The CDR3 spans 17 residues. The variable domain in full, with the rest retrieved from reference TRBV7-9 and TRBJ2-1, is DTGVSQNPRHKITKRGQNVTFRCDPISEHNRLYWYRQTLGQGPEFLTYFQNEAQLEKSRLLSDRFSAERPKGSFSTLEIQRTEQGDSAMYLCASSSGVAGGPGVEQFFGPGTRLTVL.

The chain links TRBV29-1 to TRBJ2-3; the D gene is possibly TRBD2 (5 bases). This CDR3 is 13 amino acids long. Trimming pared 3 bases from V and 3 bases from J, leaving 10 bases between. Germline CDR1 reads SQVTM; CDR2 reads ANQGSEA. The CDR3 loop reads CSVEDGDTDTQYF. The CDR3 region has the DNA TGCAGCGTTGAGGACGGGGATACAGATACGCAGTATTTT.

This chain joins TRBV29-1 and TRBJ2-2; D is ambiguous. This CDR3 is built from 12 residues. Germline-derived CDR1 and CDR2 are SQVTM and ANQGSEA. V shed 4 bases and J shed 4 bases, with 7 bases lying between them. The chain's CDR3 is CSVVQGTGELFF. The DNA of the CDR3 is TGCAGCGTTGTGCAAGGCACCGGGGAGCTGTTTTTT.

Sample share makes this clone medium-sized. Relative to the germline gene, one junction end is altered; a read error may explain this. CDR3 bases: TGTGCCAGCAGCTTAGTGGGGACTTACCTTCTGGGTTTC. It translates to CASSLVGTYLLGF. The rearrangement joins TRBV7-9 to TRBJ1-2; weak D call: TRBD1 (5 bases). Per germline, CDR1 SEHNR and CDR2 FQNEAQ (reference sequence). The CDR3 sequence is 13 residues long.

The chain employs TRBV27 and TRBJ1-6; D may be TRBD1 (5 bases). The CDR3 has 17 residues. V lost 7 bases to trimming and J lost 2 bases, with 18 bases between them. In germline, CDR1 is MNHEY, CDR2 SMNVEV (reference sequence). The CDR3 bases are TGTGCCAGCACCGCGGGCCAGGGCTTTCCCTATAATTCACCCCTCCACTTT. It specifies CASTAGQGFPYNSPLHF.

The chain has TRBV5-1 and TRBJ1-5; D is perhaps TRBD1 (6 bases). This CDR3 is 15 amino acids long. CDR1 and CDR2 (germline): SGHRS, YFSETQ. Trimming removed 0 bases at V and 8 bases at J, with 15 bases between. The CDR3 DNA reads TGCGCCAGCAGCTTGGAGGGCGGGGACACCAAGCCCCAGCATTTT. The encoded protein is CASSLEGGDTKPQHF. Supplemented by reference TRBV5-1 and TRBJ1-5, the full variable domain reads KAGVTQTPRYLIKTRGQQVTLSCSPISGHRSVSWYQQTPGQGLQFLFEYFSETQRNKGNFPGRFSGRQFSNSRSEMNVSTLELGDSALYLCASSLEGGDTKPQHFGDGTRLSIL.

The chain employs TRBV30 and TRBJ2-7, with D hard to call. The V end lost 1 base, the J end lost 1 base, and 5 bases lay between the germline ends. Germline V gives CDR1 GTSNPN, CDR2 SVGIG (reference sequence). This CDR3 has 12 residues. CDR3 sequence (DNA): TGTGCCTGGAGTGACCTATCCTACGAGCAGTACTTC. Translating it yields CAWSDLSYEQYF. Combining the CDR3 with reference TRBV30 and TRBJ2-7 gives the whole variable domain SQTIHQWPATLVQPVGSPLSLECTVEGTSNPNLYWYRQAAGRGLQLLFYSVGIGQISSEVPQNLSASRPQDRQFILSSKKLLLSDSGFYLCAWSDLSYEQYFGPGTRLTVT.

The chain joins TRBV2 to TRBJ2-3, with a possible D match to TRBD1 (7 bases). The germline CDR1 and CDR2 sequences are SNHLY and FYNNEI. The CDR3 sequence is 15 residues long. The germline V and J ends were trimmed by 2 bases and 3 bases, with 12 bases remaining between them. CDR3 loop: CASSEIAGGTDTQYF. The CDR3 DNA reads as TGTGCCAGCAGTGAAATTGCAGGGGGGACAGATACGCAGTATTTT.

The rearrangement uses TRBV7-2 and TRBJ2-3; either TRBD1 or TRBD2 may supply D (5 bases each). Germline V CDR1 and CDR2: SGHTA, FQGNSA. This CDR3 has 15 residues. Trimming pared 3 bases from V and 1 base from J, leaving 11 bases between. CDR3 sequence (DNA): TGTGCCAGCAGCTTGGGACCATTGGGCACAGATACGCAGTATTTT. It is translated as CASSLGPLGTDTQYF.

This chain uses TRBV15 with TRBJ2-7; TRBD1 might be the D (6 bases). V lost 5 bases to trimming and J lost 1 base, with 9 bases between them. Germline CDR1 LNHNV, CDR2 YYDKDF (reference sequence). CDR3 length: 13 residues. The CDR3 bases are TGTGCCACCAGCCCGGACAGTTCCTACGAGCAGTACTTC. Its protein product is CATSPDSSYEQYF.